The 7 T cell receptor beta chains in this list originate from one sample, sequenced in a study of blood T cell repertoires in COVID-19. Clones were read by immunoSEQ multiplex PCR, and TCRdb kept only the in-frame ones, dropping some. This sample has under 90,000 clones; approximately 91% occur once, and the top ten carry roughly 2.5%. Source material: peripheral blood. The receptors here all came from a man between 65 and 85 years old with active or convalescent COVID-19.

The chain uses TRBV6-5 and TRBJ2-3; 10 bases align to TRBD1. The trim removed 6 bases at V and 5 bases at J, leaving 5 bases unmatched. The germline CDR1 and CDR2 sequences are MNHEY and SVGAGI. This CDR3 spans 14 amino acids. In DNA form, the CDR3 reads TGTGCCAGCAGAATTCGGGACAGGGGAGATACGCAGTATTTT. Translated: CASRIRDRGDTQYF.

The V call is TRBV10-2, the J call TRBJ2-7, with 9 bases fitting TRBD2. Germline trimming cut 6 bases from V and 5 bases from J; bases unmatched to any gene: 14. Germline CDR1 is WSHSY and CDR2 is SAAADI. The CDR3 is 16 residues long. The CDR3 sequence: CASRDLLGGGDHEQYF. As DNA, the CDR3 is TGCGCCAGCAGAGACCTTCTGGGCGGGGGGGACCACGAGCAGTACTTC.

The rearrangement links TRBV3-1 (or the pseudogene TRBV3-2) to TRBJ2-5; 8 bases are shared with TRBD1. CDR3 size: 13 residues. V lost 2 bases and J lost 8; bases outside the gene matches: 4. The germline V gene has CDR1 LGHDT and CDR2 YNNKEL (reference sequence). CDR3 nucleotide sequence: TGTGCCAGCAGCCAACAGGGGGCTGGAACCCAGTACTTC. It translates to CASSQQGAGTQYF.

This chain links TRBV5-6 with TRBJ1-2; 9 nucleotides line up with TRBD1. Germline trimming cut 4 bases from V and 4 bases from J; bases unmatched to any gene: 8. The CDR3 totals 15 residues. CDR1 is SGHDT, CDR2 YYEEEE, per germline. The chain's CDR3 is CASSRRDRVTYGYTF. The CDR3 DNA reads as TGTGCCAGCAGCAGACGGGACAGGGTGACCTATGGCTACACCTTC.

This sequence joins TRBV2 and TRBJ1-1, with D possibly TRBD1 on 6 matching bases. The germline gives CDR1 SNHLY, CDR2 FYNNEI. The V and J ends lost 2 bases and 0 bases respectively, with 10 bases between them. This CDR3 contains 15 residues. Written as DNA, the CDR3 is TGTGCCAGCAGTGAAAGGACAGTGGTGAACACTGAAGCTTTCTTT. It is translated as CASSERTVVNTEAFF.

This sequence joins TRBV7-3 and TRBJ2-2; 9 nucleotides line up with TRBD2. From germline, CDR1 is SGHTA and CDR2 FQGTGA. The CDR3 sequence is 17 residues long. Trimming removed 1 base from V and 4 bases from J; junction bases left unmatched: 7. The DNA of the CDR3 is TGTGCCAGCAGCTTAAAAGGGCGCGGGAGGGGCACCGGGGAGCTGTTTTTT. Encoded protein: CASSLKGRGRGTGELFF.

This chain links TRBV29-1 with TRBJ2-1; TRBD2 might be the D (5 bases). Trimming cost V 0 bases and J 0 bases, with 9 bases left between them. This CDR3 has 15 amino acids. Germline CDR1 reads SQVTM; CDR2 reads ANQGSEA. The CDR3 spells CSVEEIASSYNEQFF. The CDR3 coding sequence is TGCAGCGTTGAAGAAATAGCGAGCTCCTACAATGAGCAGTTCTTC.